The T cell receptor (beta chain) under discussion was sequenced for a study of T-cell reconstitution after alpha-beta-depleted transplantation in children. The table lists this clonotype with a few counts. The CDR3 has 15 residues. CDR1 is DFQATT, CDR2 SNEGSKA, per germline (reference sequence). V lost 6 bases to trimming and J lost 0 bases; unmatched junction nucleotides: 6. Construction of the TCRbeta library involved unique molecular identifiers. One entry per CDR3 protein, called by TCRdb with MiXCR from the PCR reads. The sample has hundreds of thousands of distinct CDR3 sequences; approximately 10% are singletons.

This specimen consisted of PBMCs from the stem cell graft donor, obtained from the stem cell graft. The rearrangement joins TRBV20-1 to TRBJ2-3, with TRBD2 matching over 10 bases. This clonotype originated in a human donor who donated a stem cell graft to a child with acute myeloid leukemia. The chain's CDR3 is CSALSGGESTDTQYF. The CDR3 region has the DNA TGCAGTGCCTTAAGCGGGGGGGAGAGCACAGATACGCAGTATTTT.